A single T cell receptor (beta chain) is shown here with its context. As yet, its antigen is unknown. This specimen belongs to a study of T cells in Graves' hyperthyroidism and ophthalmopathy. Overall study context: Peripheral blood draws took place at initial diagnosis, ahead of any treatment.

Points from the study as a whole: Researchers found most expanded thyroid clonotypes above 0.001 in blood as well. Separation of ophthalmopathy from stable hyperthyroidism was achieved by a 13 V-J model.

This CDR3 is 15 amino acids long. Trimming at V came to 7 bases and at J to 0 bases, leaving 7 bases not matched to a gene. CDR1 is MNHEY, CDR2 SMNVEV, per germline (reference sequence). Ophthalmopathy cases scored 3 or more on the Clinical Activity Score and 4 or more on NOSPECS grade, with duration below 3 months. Amplification of TCR beta CDR3 regions used RNA as the template. The HTBI primer set was used in a first-round RT-PCR of the TCR CDR3. Each CDR3 protein gets one entry after TCRdb re-called the multiplex PCR reads with MiXCR. The sample lists under 350,000 distinct CDR3 sequences, 15% to 20% seen once, with just over 55% in the top ten.

V and J are TRBV27 and TRBJ2-3; 7 nucleotides line up with TRBD1. The receptor was derived from a woman aged 55-69 years with Graves' ophthalmopathy. Sequences were obtained from blood. In DNA, the CDR3 is TGTGCCAGCACCTACAGGGGTGTAAGCACAGATACGCAGTATTTT. The encoded protein is CASTYRGVSTDTQYF.